Listed here is a single TCR beta chain. The antigen remains unidentified. This record belongs to a study of T cell responses to AZD1222 COVID-19 vaccine. General study findings and limits: White British ancestry dominated among donors, who included more females, and clonal diversity was possibly underestimated.

Libraries were prepared by immunoSEQ multiplex PCR; TCRdb keeps only in-frame clonotypes and omits some of them. The repertoire holds approximately 92,000 clones, roughly nine tenths seen once, with about 2.9% in the top ten. Germline-derived CDR1 and CDR2 are LGHNT and FRNRAP. The V segment lost 5 bases and the J segment 6 bases; nucleotides outside the gene matches: 4. This CDR3 has 13 amino acids. This receptor was obtained from an adult in good health. Sequences were derived from peripheral blood, sampled on day 0 of AZD1222 vaccination. The chain carries TRBV12-5 and TRBJ2-3, with 8 nucleotides matching TRBD1. The CDR3 region is CASGPTGADTQYF. As DNA, the CDR3 is TGTGCTAGTGGTCCGACAGGGGCGGATACGCAGTATTTT.